Listed below are T cell receptor beta chains from one sample, sequenced in a study of cytomegalovirus exposure and HLA in healthy donors. Sequenced by immunoSEQ multiplex PCR; TCRdb stores in-frame clones only, minus some. The sample shows approximately 100,000 clones, about three quarters of them seen only once. Sample: PBMCs. These receptor sequences come from a female donor in good health and CMV-seronegative. Each CDR3 is given with its conserved first and last residue. Fields, in order: J gene, V gene, CDR3 protein.

J gene: TRBJ2-3
V gene: TRBV6-4
CDR3 protein: CASSDSGGTDTQYF

J gene: TRBJ1-2
V gene: TRBV27
CDR3 protein: CASSANGGGYTF

J gene: TRBJ2-1
V gene: TRBV29-1
CDR3 protein: CSAGTSGFQRSSYNEQFF

J gene: TRBJ2-7
V gene: TRBV10-3
CDR3 protein: CAIRTSGGGGYEQYF

J gene: TRBJ1-3
V gene: TRBV11-2
CDR3 protein: CASSILVEGTGNTIYF

J gene: TRBJ2-5
V gene: TRBV7-9
CDR3 protein: CASSSWRDETQYF

J gene: TRBJ1-1
V gene: TRBV10-3
CDR3 protein: CAIKDKDLMNTEAFF

J gene: TRBJ1-6
V gene: TRBV6-1
CDR3 protein: CASSDNNSPLHF

J gene: TRBJ2-7
V gene: TRBV14
CDR3 protein: CASSLALGYEQYF

J gene: TRBJ2-1
V gene: TRBV10-2
CDR3 protein: CASSESARITGNEQFF